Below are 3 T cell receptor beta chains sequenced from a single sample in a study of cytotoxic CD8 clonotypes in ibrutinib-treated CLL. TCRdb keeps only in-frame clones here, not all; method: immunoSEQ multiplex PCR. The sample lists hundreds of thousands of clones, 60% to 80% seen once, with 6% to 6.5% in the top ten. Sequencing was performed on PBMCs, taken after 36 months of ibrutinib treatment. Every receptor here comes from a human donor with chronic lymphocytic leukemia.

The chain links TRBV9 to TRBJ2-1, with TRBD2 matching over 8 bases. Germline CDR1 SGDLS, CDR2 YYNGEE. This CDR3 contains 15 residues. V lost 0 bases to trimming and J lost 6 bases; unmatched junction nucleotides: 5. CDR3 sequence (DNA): TGTGCCAGCAGCGTAGGGCTAGCGGGTATCAATGAGCAGTTCTTC. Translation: CASSVGLAGINEQFF.

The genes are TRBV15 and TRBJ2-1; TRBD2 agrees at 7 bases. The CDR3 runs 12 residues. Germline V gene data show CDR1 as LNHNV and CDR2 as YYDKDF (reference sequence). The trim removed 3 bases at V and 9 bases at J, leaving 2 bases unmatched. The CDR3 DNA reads TGTGCCACCAGCAGGATAGCGGGTGAGCAGTTCTTC. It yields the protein CATSRIAGEQFF.

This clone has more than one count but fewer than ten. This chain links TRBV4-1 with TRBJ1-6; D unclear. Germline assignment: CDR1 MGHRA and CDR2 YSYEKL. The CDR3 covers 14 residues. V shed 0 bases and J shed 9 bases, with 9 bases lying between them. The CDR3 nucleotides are TGCGCCAGCAGCCAAGATCCGGGGAGTTCACCCCTCCACTTT. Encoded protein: CASSQDPGSSPLHF.